This T cell receptor (beta chain) was identified in a study of cytomegalovirus exposure and HLA in healthy donors. Study summary: A data release that came early held some 84 million unique TCRs from HLA-typed donors.

This clone was seen more than once but under ten times. All the people who gave samples were healthy bone marrow donors. PCR was performed using 60 Vbeta and 13 Jbeta primers. Data came from immunoSEQ multiplex PCR; TCRdb stores just in-frame clones and leaves some out. The sample shows approximately 140,000 clones, more than 65% of them seen only once. V shed 7 bases, J shed 0 bases, and the junction held 10 bases outside the gene matches. Germline V lookup: CDR1 SNHLY, CDR2 FYNNEI. The CDR3 spans 17 residues. The sample comprised PBMCs. V usage is TRBV2 and J usage is TRBJ2-4; TRBD2 matches at 9 bases. This clonotype was sampled from a woman aged 55-69 years in good health and CMV-seropositive. DNA for the CDR3: TGTGCCAGCAAGCGGGGGGCTAACGATGAAGCCAAAAACATTCAGTACTTC. This translates into CASKRGANDEAKNIQYF.